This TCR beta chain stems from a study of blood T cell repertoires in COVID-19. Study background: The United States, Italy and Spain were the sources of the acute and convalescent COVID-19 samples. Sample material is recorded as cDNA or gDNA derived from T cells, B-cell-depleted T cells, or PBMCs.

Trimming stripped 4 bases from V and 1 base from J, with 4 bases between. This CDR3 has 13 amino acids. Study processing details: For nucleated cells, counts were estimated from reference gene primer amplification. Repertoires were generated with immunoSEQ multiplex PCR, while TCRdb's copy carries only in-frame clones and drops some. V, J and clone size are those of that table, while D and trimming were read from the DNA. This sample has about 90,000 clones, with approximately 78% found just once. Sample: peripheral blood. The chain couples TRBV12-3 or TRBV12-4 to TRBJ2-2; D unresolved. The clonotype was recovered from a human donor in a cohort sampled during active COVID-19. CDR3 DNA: TGTGCCAGCAGTTACGGGAACACCGGGGAGCTGTTTTTT. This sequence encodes CASSYGNTGELFF.